This T cell receptor (beta chain) was captured in a study of T cell responses to AZD1222 COVID-19 vaccine. CDR1 is SGHTA and CDR2 is FQGNSA in the germline V gene. This CDR3 is built from 13 residues. V was cut by 4 bases and J by 1 base, with 7 bases left in between. Points from the study as a whole: Compared with day 0, the breadth and depth of the Spike-specific TCR repertoire rose significantly after two doses of AZD1222.

Libraries were prepared by immunoSEQ multiplex PCR; TCRdb keeps only in-frame clonotypes and omits some of them. The data contain about 110,000 clones, around 82% of them singletons. As for this clone: Its antigen is undetermined.

This receptor was obtained from an adult in good health. The gene calls are TRBV7-2 and TRBJ1-2; D ambiguous. Source: peripheral blood, taken on day 0 of AZD1222 vaccination. The CDR3 DNA is TGTGCCAGCAGCTCCGGGTATAACTATGGCTACACCTTC. This gives the protein CASSSGYNYGYTF.